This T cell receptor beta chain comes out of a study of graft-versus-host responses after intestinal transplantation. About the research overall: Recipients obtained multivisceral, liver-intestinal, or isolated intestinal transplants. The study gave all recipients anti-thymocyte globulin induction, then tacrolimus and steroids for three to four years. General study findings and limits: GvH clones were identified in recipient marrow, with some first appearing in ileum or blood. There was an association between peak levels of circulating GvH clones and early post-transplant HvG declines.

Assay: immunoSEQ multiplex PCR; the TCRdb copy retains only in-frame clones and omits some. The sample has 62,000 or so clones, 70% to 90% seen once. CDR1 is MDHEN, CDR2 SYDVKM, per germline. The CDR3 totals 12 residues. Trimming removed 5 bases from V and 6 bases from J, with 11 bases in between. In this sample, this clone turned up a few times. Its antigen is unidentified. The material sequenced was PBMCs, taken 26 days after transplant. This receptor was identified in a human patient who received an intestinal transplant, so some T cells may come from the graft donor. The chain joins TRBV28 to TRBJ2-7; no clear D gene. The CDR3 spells CASSPRLGEQYV. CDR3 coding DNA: TGTGCCAGCAGTCCTCGGTTGGGCGAGCAGTACGTC.